One and the same sample provided the 26 T cell receptor beta chains below, sequenced in a study of cytomegalovirus exposure and HLA in healthy donors. This table comes from immunoSEQ multiplex PCR, and its TCRdb copy is limited to in-frame clones, with some not included. The sample contains under 250,000 clones, about 93% of which appear only once. The sequenced sample consisted of PBMCs. The receptors shown here come from a woman under 30 in good health and CMV-seronegative.

This chain connects TRBV7-9 to TRBJ1-1; no reliable D call. The CDR3 contains 14 residues. Germline V gene lookup returns CDR1 SEHNR and CDR2 FQNEAQ (reference sequence). The V gene lost 1 base and the J gene lost 6 bases, with 12 bases spanning the gap. The CDR3 sequence: CASSLELPGAEAFF. In DNA, the CDR3 is TGTGCCAGCAGCTTAGAGCTGCCCGGAGCTGAAGCTTTCTTT.

The chain joins TRBV19 to TRBJ2-3; tentatively, D is TRBD2 (8 bases). The V end lost 10 bases, the J end lost 1 base, and 21 bases lay between the germline ends. CDR3 length: 16 amino acids. CDR1 is LNHDA, CDR2 SQIVND, per germline (reference sequence). This chain's CDR3 is CATGRGQVGGTDTQYF. DNA of the CDR3: TGTGCCACCGGGAGGGGGCAGGTGGGTGGCACAGATACGCAGTATTTT.

This clone has just a few counts. The chain recombines TRBV7-9 with TRBJ2-3; D is unclear. Trimming removed 6 bases from V and 0 bases from J, with 7 bases in between. The CDR3 sequence is 13 residues long. From germline, CDR1 is SEHNR and CDR2 FQNEAQ (reference sequence). The CDR3 loop is CASSTASTDTQYF. In nucleotides, the CDR3 is TGTGCCAGCAGTACAGCTAGCACAGATACGCAGTATTTT.

This chain uses TRBV15 with TRBJ2-3, with a tentative D call TRBD2 (5 bases). Germline V CDR1 and CDR2: LNHNV, YYDKDF (reference sequence). Trimming cost V 8 bases and J 2 bases, with 14 bases left between them. The CDR3 is 14 residues long. CDR3 in DNA: TGTGCCACCGAAGGAATGGGAGACACAGATACGCAGTATTTT. Protein: CATEGMGDTDTQYF.

The CDR3 DNA sequence: TGTGCCAGCTCCCGACAGGGAGTGAGCATTCAGTACTTC. This encodes CASSRQGVSIQYF. This sequence joins TRBV11-2 and TRBJ2-4; 7 bases are a match to TRBD1. Germline V gene lookup returns CDR1 SGHAT and CDR2 FQNNGV. V gave up 8 bases and J gave up 9 bases; unmatched junction bases: 10. The CDR3 is 13 amino acids.

The V and J genes are TRBV5-6 and TRBJ1-2, with D perhaps matching TRBD1 (5 bases). Looked up from germline, CDR1 is SGHDT and CDR2 is YYEEEE. This CDR3 has 15 residues. The V gene lost 3 bases and the J gene lost 4 bases, with 16 bases spanning the gap. The CDR3 loop is CASSSPDILSYGYTF. As DNA, the CDR3 is TGTGCCAGCAGCTCTCCGGACATACTATCCTATGGCTACACCTTC.

The CDR3 DNA is TGTGCCAGCAGATTTCAGGGGGCGACGAACACTGAAGCTTTCTTT. Protein sequence: CASRFQGATNTEAFF. V and J are TRBV27 and TRBJ1-1; 8 nucleotides line up with TRBD1. The germline V gene has CDR1 MNHEY and CDR2 SMNVEV (reference sequence). The CDR3 is 15 amino acids. V trimming: 6 bases; J trimming: 1 base; junction bases outside the gene matches: 7.

The rearrangement uses TRBV7-6 and TRBJ2-7, with D perhaps TRBD1 (6 bases). Trimming stripped 5 bases from V and 0 bases from J, with 20 bases between. This CDR3 contains 17 residues. Germline assignment: CDR1 SGHVS and CDR2 FNYEAQ. The CDR3: CASSPLLRGGDSYEQYF. The CDR3 region has the DNA TGTGCCAGCAGCCCCCTTTTGCGAGGGGGTGACTCCTACGAGCAGTACTTC.

The chain couples TRBV29-1 to TRBJ1-2; 7 bases are a match to TRBD1. The J segment lost 2 bases and the V segment lost 5 bases, leaving 11 bases of the junction unmatched. The CDR3 sequence is 15 residues long. The germline V gene has CDR1 SQVTM and CDR2 ANQGSEA. CDR3 loop: CSVPNTGVPNYGYTF. The CDR3 bases are TGCAGCGTTCCTAACACAGGGGTGCCGAACTATGGCTACACCTTC.

This clone was seen a single time. The rearrangement links TRBV27 to TRBJ2-7; TRBD1 is a possible D gene (7 bases). The germline gives CDR1 MNHEY, CDR2 SMNVEV (reference sequence). This CDR3 is built from 15 residues. V was clipped by 4 bases and J by 5 bases, with 18 bases between them. The CDR3 loop is CASSSPTGRRDEQYF. The CDR3 region has the DNA TGTGCCAGCAGTTCCCCGACAGGGAGGAGGGACGAGCAGTACTTC.

The chain couples TRBV7-3 to TRBJ1-2; a weak D match, TRBD1 (6 bases). The CDR3 totals 13 residues. Trimming removed 5 bases from V and 4 bases from J, with 11 bases in between. Germline CDR1 is SGHTA and CDR2 is FQGTGA. The CDR3 DNA is TGTGCCAGCAGCCTGGACAGCTCCTATGGCTACACCTTC. Translated: CASSLDSSYGYTF. Using reference TRBV7-3 and TRBJ1-2 for the parts outside the CDR3, the full variable domain is GAGVSQTPSNKVTEKGKYVELRCDPISGHTALYWYRQSLGQGPEFLIYFQGTGAADDSGLPNDRFFAVRPEGSVSTLKIQRTERGDSAVYLCASSLDSSYGYTFGSGTRLTVV.

V usage is TRBV30 and J usage is TRBJ1-5, with a weak D call TRBD1 (6 bases). CDR3 size: 15 residues. Trimming cost V 0 bases and J 5 bases, with 14 bases left between them. Germline V gene lookup returns CDR1 GTSNPN and CDR2 SVGIG (reference sequence). CDR3 in DNA: TGTGCCTGGAGTGTATCAGGGGCGCAGGATCAGCCCCAGCATTTT. Translated: CAWSVSGAQDQPQHF.

This rearrangement joins TRBV29-1 to TRBJ1-1, with 8 bases matching TRBD1. The germline CDR1 and CDR2 sequences are SQVTM and ANQGSEA. CDR3 length: 11 amino acids. The ends lost 5 bases at V and 11 bases at J; junction bases unmatched: 7. The CDR3 DNA follows: TGCAGCGTTCGCTCCAGGGGGCACGCTTTCTTT. This sequence encodes CSVRSRGHAFF.

The CDR3 DNA reads TGTGCCAGCAGCACGACTAGCGGGACCGGTGTTGGGGAGCTGTTTTTT. This translates into CASSTTSGTGVGELFF. This chain joins TRBV7-9 and TRBJ2-2; 11 bases are a match to TRBD2. CDR3 length: 16 residues. Germline loops: CDR1 SEHNR, CDR2 FQNEAQ (reference sequence). V dropped 5 bases and J dropped 8; count of bases not matched to a gene: 10.

The chain couples TRBV9 to TRBJ1-2, with a weak D call TRBD1 (5 bases). V gave up 3 bases and J gave up 3 bases, with 9 bases separating them. Germline V gene sequence: CDR1 SGDLS, CDR2 YYNGEE. The CDR3 loop spans 13 amino acids. The CDR3: CASSARDYYGYTF. DNA for the CDR3: TGTGCCAGCAGCGCCCGGGACTACTATGGCTACACCTTC.

The V gene is TRBV9, the J gene TRBJ1-3, with unresolved D. Deletions cut 0 bases from V and 0 bases from J, with 7 bases between. Per the germline V gene, CDR1 is SGDLS and CDR2 is YYNGEE. This CDR3 spans 15 amino acids. CDR3 sequence reads: CASSVGQYSGNTIYF. The CDR3 nucleotides are TGTGCCAGCAGCGTAGGTCAGTACTCTGGAAACACCATATATTTT.

This chain joins TRBV7-3 and TRBJ1-3; tentative D call: TRBD1 (6 bases). The CDR3 consists of 16 residues. The germline gives CDR1 SGHTA, CDR2 FQGTGA. V was clipped by 5 bases and J by 0 bases, with 14 bases between them. CDR3 nucleotides: TGTGCCAGCAGCCCTCAGACAGGTGCCTCTGGAAACACCATATATTTT. It is translated as CASSPQTGASGNTIYF.

CDR3 loop: CASSFMLGAGGYEQYF. The CDR3 DNA reads as TGTGCCAGCAGTTTTATGTTAGGAGCGGGTGGCTACGAGCAGTACTTC. The V call is TRBV2, the J call TRBJ2-7; maybe TRBD2 (6 bases). V was cut by 5 bases and J by 3 bases, with 20 bases left in between. From germline, CDR1 is SNHLY and CDR2 FYNNEI. The CDR3 has 16 amino acids.

There are a few counts of this clone. V usage is TRBV2 and J usage is TRBJ1-2, with D tentatively TRBD1 (5 bases). The CDR3 spans 15 residues. V lost 3 bases and J lost 0, with 11 bases in between. The germline V gene encodes CDR1 SNHLY and CDR2 FYNNEI. CDR3 DNA sequence: TGTGCCAGCAGTGATCCCGGGGGATCTAACTATGGCTACACCTTC. Amino acid sequence: CASSDPGGSNYGYTF.

V gene TRBV5-1 combines with J gene TRBJ2-5, with TRBD1 matching over 7 bases. Per germline, CDR1 SGHRS and CDR2 YFSETQ. Losses at the gene ends were 2 bases for V and 0 bases for J; bases not matched to a gene: 4. CDR3 length equals 15 residues. The CDR3 loop is CASSLGQANQETQYF. CDR3 DNA sequence: TGCGCCAGCAGCTTAGGACAGGCCAACCAAGAGACCCAGTACTTC.

The CDR3 region has the DNA TGTGCCAGCAGCTTAACCCCGGGACTACCCCTCTACGAGCAGTACTTC. It is translated as CASSLTPGLPLYEQYF. The rearrangement links TRBV7-8 to TRBJ2-7, with 7 bases matching TRBD2. CDR1 and CDR2 from the germline V gene are SGHVS and FQNEAQ. Losses at the gene ends were 2 bases for V and 3 bases for J; bases not matched to a gene: 10. This CDR3 comprises 16 residues.

This chain links TRBV6-1 with TRBJ2-1; 10 nucleotides match TRBD2. The germline V gene encodes CDR1 MNHNS and CDR2 SASEGT. The CDR3 has 15 amino acids. The trim removed 7 bases at V and 6 bases at J, leaving 9 bases unmatched. CDR3 sequence reads: CASIRASGSVNEQFF. CDR3 DNA sequence: TGTGCCAGCATTCGAGCTAGCGGGAGTGTCAATGAGCAGTTCTTC.

This clone showed up just once. V usage is TRBV9 and J usage is TRBJ2-2; no clear D gene. V lost 2 bases, J lost 2 bases, and 7 bases lay in between. From germline, CDR1 is SGDLS and CDR2 YYNGEE. This CDR3 is 14 amino acids long. CDR3 in DNA: TGTGCCAGCAGCGTCAGTAGCAACACCGGGGAGCTGTTTTTT. This translates into CASSVSSNTGELFF.

This chain connects TRBV30 to TRBJ2-7; 7 bases line up with TRBD1. In germline, CDR1 is GTSNPN, CDR2 SVGIG (reference sequence). The CDR3 contains 10 residues. V shed 4 bases and J 6 bases; nucleotides not matched to a gene: 0. DNA for the CDR3: TGTGCCTGGAACAGGGGCGAGCAGTACTTC. Translation: CAWNRGEQYF.

This rearrangement joins TRBV30 to TRBJ2-1, with 8 bases fitting TRBD1. Per germline, CDR1 GTSNPN and CDR2 SVGIG (reference sequence). The CDR3 sequence is 15 residues long. J was trimmed by 0 bases and V by 6 bases; bases with no gene match: 7. CDR3 bases: TGTGCCTGCGTCTTGGGGACAGGCTCCTACAATGAGCAGTTCTTC. Residues: CACVLGTGSYNEQFF. The complete variable domain, with remaining parts taken from reference TRBV30 and TRBJ2-1, reads SQTIHQWPATLVQPVGSPLSLECTVEGTSNPNLYWYRQAAGRGLQLLFYSVGIGQISSEVPQNLSASRPQDRQFILSSKKLLLSDSGFYLCACVLGTGSYNEQFFGPGTRLTVL.

This chain uses TRBV20-1 with TRBJ2-4, with 8 positions matching TRBD1. The V segment lost 3 bases and the J segment 15 bases; nucleotides outside the gene matches: 7. The CDR3 is 11 residues long. Looked up from germline, CDR1 is DFQATT and CDR2 is SNEGSKA (reference sequence). The CDR3 loop is CSARPTGVLYF. The CDR3 bases are TGCAGTGCTAGGCCGACAGGGGTCCTGTACTTC.